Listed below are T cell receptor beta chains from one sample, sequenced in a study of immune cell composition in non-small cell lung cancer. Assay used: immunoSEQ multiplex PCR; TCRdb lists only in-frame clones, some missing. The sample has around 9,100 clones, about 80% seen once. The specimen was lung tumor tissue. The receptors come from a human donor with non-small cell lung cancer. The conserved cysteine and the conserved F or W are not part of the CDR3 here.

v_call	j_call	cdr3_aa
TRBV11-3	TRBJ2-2	ASSRDGTGELF
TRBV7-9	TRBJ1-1	ASSAGLVARNTEAF
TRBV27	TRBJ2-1	ASSLPGHEQF
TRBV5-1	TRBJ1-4	ASSLHGEKLF
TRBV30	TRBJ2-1	AWSGGYNEQF
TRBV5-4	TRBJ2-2	ASSFALLAGGNTGELF
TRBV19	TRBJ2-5	ASSIGRGGGEETQY
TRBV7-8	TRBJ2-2	ASSLSGSPGGGELF
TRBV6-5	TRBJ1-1	ASRVLQGRNTEAF
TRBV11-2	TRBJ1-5	ASSLGGQGLQPQH
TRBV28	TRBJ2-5	ASSWTDLAGRETQY
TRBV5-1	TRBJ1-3	ASSLEGASSSGNTIY
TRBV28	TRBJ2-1	ASSSSGPSYNEQF
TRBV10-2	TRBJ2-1	ASSVGWSGRYNEQF
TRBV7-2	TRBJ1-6	ASSLTGTNNSPLH
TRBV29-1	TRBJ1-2	SVAPRQNYGYT
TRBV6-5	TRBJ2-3	ASSLLAGAPDTQY
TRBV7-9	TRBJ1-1	ASSLGDRRDTEAF
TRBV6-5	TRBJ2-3	ASSFDSSTDTQY
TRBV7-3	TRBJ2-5	ASSVAGGWEETQY
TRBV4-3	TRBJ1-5	ASSQVTGSNQPQH
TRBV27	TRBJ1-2	ASKDRGTSVYGYT
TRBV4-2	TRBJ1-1	ASSQDPGVNTEAF
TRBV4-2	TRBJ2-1	ASSQDRISYNEQF
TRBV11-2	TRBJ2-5	ASSLDSGGGETQY
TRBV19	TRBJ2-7	ASRERAVRTYEQY
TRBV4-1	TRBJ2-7	ASSQGGRSGSRDEQY
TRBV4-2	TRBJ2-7	ASSQDLGAGYEQY
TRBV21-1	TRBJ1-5	ATYRTGGAQPQH
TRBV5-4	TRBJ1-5	ASSLGVGQPQH
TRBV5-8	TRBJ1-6	ASSSAKGTNSPLH
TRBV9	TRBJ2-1	ASSETGVSNEQF
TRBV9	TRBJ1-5	ASSVGDSNQPQH
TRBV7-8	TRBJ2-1	ASSLGGLAYNEQF
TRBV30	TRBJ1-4	AWSQPGVNEKLF
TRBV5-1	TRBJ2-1	ASSLALAGVVSLNEQF
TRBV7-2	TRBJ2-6	ASSFQGSGANVLT
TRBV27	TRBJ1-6	ASSFKSYNSPLH
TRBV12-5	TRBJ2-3	ASGKGLDTDTQY
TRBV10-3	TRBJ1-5	AISEELQSNQPQH
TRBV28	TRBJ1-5	ASSRNIGQYSNQPQH
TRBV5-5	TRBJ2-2	ASSLIFPGELF
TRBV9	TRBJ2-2	ASSVVASGNTGELF
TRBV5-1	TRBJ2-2	ASSRDRATGELF
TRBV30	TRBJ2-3	AWSGRSSGSTDTQY
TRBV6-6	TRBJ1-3	ASSYSEGGGNTIY
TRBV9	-	ASSAGTSAYEQY
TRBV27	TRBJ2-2	ASSPDTNTGELF
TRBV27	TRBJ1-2	ASSLSDRGPYGYT
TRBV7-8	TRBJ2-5	ATHKRGQAGETQY
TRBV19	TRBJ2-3	ASSLTGALTDTQY